This T cell receptor (beta chain) was observed in a study of cytomegalovirus exposure and HLA in healthy donors. This CDR3 spans 14 amino acids. Germline V CDR1 and CDR2: SEHNR, FQNEAQ (reference sequence). Trimming removed 5 bases at V and 1 base at J, with 11 bases between. Clones were sequenced by immunoSEQ multiplex PCR, and TCRdb holds only the in-frame ones, with some missing. The repertoire holds some 83,000 clones, with about 94% as singletons. The TCR sequence derives from a woman aged 18-29 years in good health and CMV-seronegative. Sequencing input: PBMCs. The J gene is TRBJ2-5, the V gene TRBV7-9, with D possibly matching TRBD1 (5 bases). Here the CDR3 reads CASSPQVLQETQYF. CDR3 in DNA: TGTGCCAGCAGCCCACAGGTCCTCCAAGAGACCCAGTACTTC.